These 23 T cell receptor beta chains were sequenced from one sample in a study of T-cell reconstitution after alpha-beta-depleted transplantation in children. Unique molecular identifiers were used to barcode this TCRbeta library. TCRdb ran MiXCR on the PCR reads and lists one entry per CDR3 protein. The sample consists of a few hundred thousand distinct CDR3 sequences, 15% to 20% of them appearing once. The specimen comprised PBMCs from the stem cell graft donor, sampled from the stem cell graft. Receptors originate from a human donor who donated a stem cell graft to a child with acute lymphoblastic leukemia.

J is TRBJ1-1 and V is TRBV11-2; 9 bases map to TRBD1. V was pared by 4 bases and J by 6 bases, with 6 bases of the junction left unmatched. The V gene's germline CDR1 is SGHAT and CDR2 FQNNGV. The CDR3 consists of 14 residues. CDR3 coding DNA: TGTGCCAGCAGCTCACTACAGGGGGCTGCTGAAGCTTTCTTT. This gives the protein CASSSLQGAAEAFF.

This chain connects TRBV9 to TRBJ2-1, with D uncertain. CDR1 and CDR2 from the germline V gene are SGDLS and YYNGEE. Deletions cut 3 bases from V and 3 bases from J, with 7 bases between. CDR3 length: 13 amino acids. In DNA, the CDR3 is TGTGCCAGCAGCGCAACCGACTACAATGAGCAGTTCTTC. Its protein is CASSATDYNEQFF.

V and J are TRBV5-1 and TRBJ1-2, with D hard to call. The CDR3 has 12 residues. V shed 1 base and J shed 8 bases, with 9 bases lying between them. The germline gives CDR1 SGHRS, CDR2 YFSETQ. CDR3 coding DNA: TGCGCCAGCAGCTTGTTGACGGAAGGCTACACCTTC. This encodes CASSLLTEGYTF.

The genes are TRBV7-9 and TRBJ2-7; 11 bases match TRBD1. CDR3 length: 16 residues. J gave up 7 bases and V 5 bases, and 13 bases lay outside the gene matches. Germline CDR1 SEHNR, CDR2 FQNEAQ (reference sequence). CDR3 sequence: CASSPIIGQGAREQYF. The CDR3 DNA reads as TGTGCCAGCAGCCCTATTATAGGACAGGGGGCGCGGGAGCAGTACTTC.

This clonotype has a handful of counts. CDR3 DNA sequence: TGCAGTGCTAGAGATCCGGGGGGTACCACCCGGAGGGAGACCCAGTACTTC. Translating gives CSARDPGGTTRRETQYF. This rearrangement joins TRBV20-1 to TRBJ2-5, with 7 positions matching TRBD2. Germline V gene sequence: CDR1 DFQATT, CDR2 SNEGSKA (reference sequence). After removal of 0 bases from V and 5 bases from J, the junction contained 15 bases not matched to a gene. The CDR3 covers 17 residues.

The CDR3 nucleotides are TGTGCCAGCAGCCGACAGGGGGGACGCACAGATACGCAGTATTTT. Its protein product is CASSRQGGRTDTQYF. The V gene is TRBV12-3 or TRBV12-4, the J gene TRBJ2-3; 9 nucleotides match TRBD1. V was pared by 6 bases and J by 1 base, with 5 bases of the junction left unmatched. This CDR3 is 15 amino acids long.

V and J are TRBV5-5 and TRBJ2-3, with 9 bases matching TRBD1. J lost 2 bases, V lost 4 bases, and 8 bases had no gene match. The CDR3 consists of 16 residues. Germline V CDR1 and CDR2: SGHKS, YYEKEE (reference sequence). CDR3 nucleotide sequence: TGTGCCAGCAGCGTTTGGACAGGGGTTCCCACAGATACGCAGTATTTT. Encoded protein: CASSVWTGVPTDTQYF. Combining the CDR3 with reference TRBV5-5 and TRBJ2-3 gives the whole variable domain DAGVTQSPTHLIKTRGQQVTLRCSPISGHKSVSWYQQVLGQGPQFIFQYYEKEERGRGNFPDRFSARQFPNYSSELNVNALLLGDSALYLCASSVWTGVPTDTQYFGPGTRLTVL.

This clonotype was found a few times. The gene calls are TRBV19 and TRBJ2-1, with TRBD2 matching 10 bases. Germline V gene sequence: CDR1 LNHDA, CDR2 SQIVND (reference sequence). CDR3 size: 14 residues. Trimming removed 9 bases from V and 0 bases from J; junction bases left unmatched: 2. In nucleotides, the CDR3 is TGTGCCAGCACTAGCGGGGACTCCTACAATGAGCAGTTCTTC. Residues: CASTSGDSYNEQFF.

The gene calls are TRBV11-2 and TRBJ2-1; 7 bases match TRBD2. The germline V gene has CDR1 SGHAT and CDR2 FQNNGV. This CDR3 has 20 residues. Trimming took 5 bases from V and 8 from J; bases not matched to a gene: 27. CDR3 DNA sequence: TGTGCCAGCAGCCCAAGAGTCTGGTATCCGCCTAACGTTGGGAGGGATGAGCAGTTCTTC. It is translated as CASSPRVWYPPNVGRDEQFF.

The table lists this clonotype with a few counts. DNA of the CDR3: TGCAGTGCTAGGGTAGATAACACTGAAGCTTTCTTT. Amino acids: CSARVDNTEAFF. The genes are TRBV20-1 and TRBJ1-1; no definite D call. The CDR3 spans 12 residues. From germline, CDR1 is DFQATT and CDR2 SNEGSKA (reference sequence). Trimming took 3 bases from V and 2 from J, leaving 7 bases between them.

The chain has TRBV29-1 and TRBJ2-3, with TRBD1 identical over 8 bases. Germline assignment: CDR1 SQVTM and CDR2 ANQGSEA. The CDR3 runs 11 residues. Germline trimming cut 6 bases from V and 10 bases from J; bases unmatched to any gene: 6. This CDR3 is CSVEPGQAQYF. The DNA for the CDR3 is TGCAGCGTAGAACCGGGACAGGCGCAGTATTTT.

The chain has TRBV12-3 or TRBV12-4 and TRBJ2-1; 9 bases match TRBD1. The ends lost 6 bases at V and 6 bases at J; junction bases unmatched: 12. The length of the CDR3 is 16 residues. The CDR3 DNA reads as TGTGCCAGCAGCTCCTGGGGGACAGGGAGGATCAATGAGCAGTTCTTC. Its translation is CASSSWGTGRINEQFF.

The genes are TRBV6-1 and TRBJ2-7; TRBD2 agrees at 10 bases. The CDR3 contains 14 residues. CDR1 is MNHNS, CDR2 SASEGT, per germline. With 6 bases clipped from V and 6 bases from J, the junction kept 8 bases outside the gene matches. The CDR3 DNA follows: TGTGCCAGCAGGCCTAGCGGGAGTAGGTTCGAGCAGTACTTC. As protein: CASRPSGSRFEQYF.

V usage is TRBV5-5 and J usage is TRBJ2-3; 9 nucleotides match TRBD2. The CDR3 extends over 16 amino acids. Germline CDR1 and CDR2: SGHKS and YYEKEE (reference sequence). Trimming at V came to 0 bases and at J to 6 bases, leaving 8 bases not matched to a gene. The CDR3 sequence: CASSLGDSGSGDTQYF. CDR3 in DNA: TGTGCCAGCAGCTTGGGGGATAGCGGGAGTGGGGATACGCAGTATTTT.

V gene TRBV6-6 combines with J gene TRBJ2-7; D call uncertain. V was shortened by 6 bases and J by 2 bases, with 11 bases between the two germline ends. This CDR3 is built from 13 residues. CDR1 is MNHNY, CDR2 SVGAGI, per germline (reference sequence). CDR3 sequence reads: CASRTRAAYEQYF. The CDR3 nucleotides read TGTGCCAGCAGAACCCGTGCAGCCTACGAGCAGTACTTC.

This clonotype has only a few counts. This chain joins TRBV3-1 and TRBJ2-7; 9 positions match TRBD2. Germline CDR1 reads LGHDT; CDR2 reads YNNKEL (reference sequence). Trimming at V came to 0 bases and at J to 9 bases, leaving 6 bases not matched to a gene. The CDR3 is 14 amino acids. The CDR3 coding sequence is TGTGCCAGCAGCCAAGATAAAGCTAGCGGGATGCAGTACTTC. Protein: CASSQDKASGMQYF.

The CDR3 loop is CASSWDPGSYEQYF. The CDR3 nucleotides are TGTGCCAGCAGCTGGGACCCAGGGTCCTACGAGCAGTACTTC. The J gene is TRBJ2-7, the V gene TRBV11-2; the D call may be TRBD1 or TRBD2 (5 bases each). V shed 4 bases and J shed 1 base, with 11 bases lying between them. CDR3 length: 14 residues. Germline V gene data show CDR1 as SGHAT and CDR2 as FQNNGV.

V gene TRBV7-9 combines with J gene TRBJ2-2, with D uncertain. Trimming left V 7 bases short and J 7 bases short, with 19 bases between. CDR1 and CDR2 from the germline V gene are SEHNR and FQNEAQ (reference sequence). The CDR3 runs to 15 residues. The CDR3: CASIHWSSQDGELFF. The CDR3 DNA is TGTGCCAGCATCCACTGGTCTAGTCAGGACGGGGAGCTGTTTTTT.

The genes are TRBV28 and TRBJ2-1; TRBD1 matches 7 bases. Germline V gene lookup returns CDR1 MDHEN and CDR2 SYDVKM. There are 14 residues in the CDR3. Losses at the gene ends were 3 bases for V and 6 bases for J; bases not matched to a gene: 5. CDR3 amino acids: CASSFFTGANEQFF. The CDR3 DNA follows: TGTGCCAGCAGTTTTTTCACAGGGGCCAATGAGCAGTTCTTC.

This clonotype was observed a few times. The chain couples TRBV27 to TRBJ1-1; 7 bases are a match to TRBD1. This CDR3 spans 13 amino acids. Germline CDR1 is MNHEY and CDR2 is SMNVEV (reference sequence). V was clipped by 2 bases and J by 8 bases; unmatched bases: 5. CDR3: CASSLRPGGEAFF. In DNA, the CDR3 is TGTGCCAGCAGTTTACGGCCAGGGGGAGAAGCTTTCTTT.

CDR3 sequence: CSAILDRAPLYEQYF. The CDR3 DNA is TGCAGTGCTATATTAGACAGGGCCCCCCTCTACGAGCAGTACTTC. This sequence joins TRBV20-1 and TRBJ2-7; 7 bases match TRBD1. The germline V gene has CDR1 DFQATT and CDR2 SNEGSKA (reference sequence). Trimming removed 4 bases from V and 3 bases from J; junction bases left unmatched: 12. The CDR3 is 15 amino acids.

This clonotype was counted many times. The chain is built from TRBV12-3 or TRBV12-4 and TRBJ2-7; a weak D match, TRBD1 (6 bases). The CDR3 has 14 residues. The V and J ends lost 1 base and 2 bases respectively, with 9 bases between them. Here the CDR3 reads CASSLGTVTYEQYF. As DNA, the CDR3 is TGTGCCAGCAGTTTAGGGACAGTAACCTACGAGCAGTACTTC.

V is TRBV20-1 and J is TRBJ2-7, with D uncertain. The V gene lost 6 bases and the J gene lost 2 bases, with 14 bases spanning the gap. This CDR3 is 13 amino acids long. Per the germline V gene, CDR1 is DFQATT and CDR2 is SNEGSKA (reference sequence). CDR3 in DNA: TGCAGTGCGTCCGAGGTCCGGGCCTACGAGCAGTACTTC. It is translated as CSASEVRAYEQYF.